This TCR beta chain was observed in a study of T cells after yellow fever vaccination. Overall study: SMART-Seq v4 Ultra Low Input served to prepare low-cell-number fractions.

This clonotype was seen a few times. The CDR3 is 12 amino acids. The V gene's germline CDR1 is SGHRS and CDR2 YFSETQ. V was shortened by 3 bases and J by 8 bases, with 9 bases between the two germline ends. TCRdb analysed the 5' RACE reads with MiXCR anew, one entry per CDR3 protein. The sample records 450,000 to 600,000 distinct CDR3 sequences, approximately 13% being singletons. The sequences come from PBMCs, collected on the day of the yellow fever booster vaccination. The rearrangement uses TRBV5-1 and TRBJ2-1, with D possibly matching TRBD1 (5 bases). The receptor was derived from a man younger than 40 who received the YFV17D yellow fever vaccine. The CDR3 spells CASSWGSHEQFF. CDR3 DNA: TGCGCCAGCAGCTGGGGCAGCCATGAGCAGTTCTTC.